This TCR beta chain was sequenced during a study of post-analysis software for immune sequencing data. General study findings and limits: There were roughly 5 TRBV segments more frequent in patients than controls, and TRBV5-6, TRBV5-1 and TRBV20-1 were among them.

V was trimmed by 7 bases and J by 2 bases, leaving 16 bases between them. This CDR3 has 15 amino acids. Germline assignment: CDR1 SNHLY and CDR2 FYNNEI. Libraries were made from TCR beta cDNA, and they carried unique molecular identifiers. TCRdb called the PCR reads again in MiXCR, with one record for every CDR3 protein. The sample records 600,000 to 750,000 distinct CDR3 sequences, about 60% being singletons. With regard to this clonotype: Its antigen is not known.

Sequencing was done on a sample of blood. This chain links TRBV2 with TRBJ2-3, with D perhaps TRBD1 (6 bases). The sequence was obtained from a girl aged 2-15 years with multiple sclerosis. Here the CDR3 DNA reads TGTGCCAGCATGGGCCGACAGGTCCACACAGATACGCAGTATTTT. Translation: CASMGRQVHTDTQYF.